This T cell receptor (beta chain) was found in a study of blood T cell repertoires in COVID-19. As for the study in general: The United States, Italy and Spain were the sources of the acute and convalescent COVID-19 samples. In each case, the material was cDNA or gDNA derived from T cells, B-cell-depleted T cells, or PBMCs.

As processed by the authors: The assay estimated nucleated cells by amplifying reference gene primers. Only in-frame clones appear in the TCRdb table, and some are missing; sequencing was by immunoSEQ multiplex PCR. V, J and clone size were drawn from that table, and D and trimming were deduced from the DNA. This table holds some 130,000 clones, less than 80% found once. The sample holds a few counts of this clone. The CDR3 sequence is 15 residues long. V shed 5 bases and J 7 bases; nucleotides not matched to a gene: 9. Germline V gene lookup returns CDR1 LNHDA and CDR2 SQIVND (reference sequence). The specimen sequenced was peripheral blood. This chain connects TRBV19 to TRBJ2-2; 8 nucleotides agree with TRBD1. The TCR was taken from a man aged 60 to 69 with acute or convalescent COVID-19. CDR3 in DNA: TGTGCCAGTAGTCTGCGACAGGGGCAGGACGGGGAGCTGTTTTTT. It translates to CASSLRQGQDGELFF.